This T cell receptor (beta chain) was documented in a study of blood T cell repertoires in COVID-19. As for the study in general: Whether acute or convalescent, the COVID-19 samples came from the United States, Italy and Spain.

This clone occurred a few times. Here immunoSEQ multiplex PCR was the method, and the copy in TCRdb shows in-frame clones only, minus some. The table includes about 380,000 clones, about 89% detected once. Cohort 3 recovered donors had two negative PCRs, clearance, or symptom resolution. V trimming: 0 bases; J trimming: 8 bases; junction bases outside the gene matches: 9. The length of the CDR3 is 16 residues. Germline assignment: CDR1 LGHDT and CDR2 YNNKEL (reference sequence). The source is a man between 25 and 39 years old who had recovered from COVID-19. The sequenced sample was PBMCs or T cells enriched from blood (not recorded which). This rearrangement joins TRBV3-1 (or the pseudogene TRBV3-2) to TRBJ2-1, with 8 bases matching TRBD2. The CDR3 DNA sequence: TGTGCCAGCAGCCAAGATAAGCCGGGACTAGGTCATGAGCAGTTCTTC. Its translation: CASSQDKPGLGHEQFF.